This is a list of T cell receptor beta chains from one sample in a study of radiotherapy plus CTLA-4 blockade in lung cancer. Using immunoSEQ multiplex PCR, the repertoire was profiled, and TCRdb retains in-frame clones only, with some absent. Altogether around 82,000 clones are present, around 86% being singletons, with the ten largest covering over 15%. The sequencing here drew on peripheral blood, taken from a patient treated with radiotherapy plus ipilimumab. These receptors were taken from a human donor with non-small cell lung cancer that progressed on radiotherapy plus ipilimumab. Each CDR3 is given with its conserved first and last residue. Fields, in order: clone size, V gene, J gene, D gene, CDR3 protein, CDR3 DNA. D genes are given only for firm matches. Expanded clones get a size class; other rows say once, few or many, or leave the size out.

>NA|TRBV27|TRBJ2-1|NA
CASSSEVEDRSSYNEQFF
TGTGCCAGCAGTTCGGAGGTAGAGGACCGGAGCTCCTACAATGAGCAGTTCTTC
>NA|TRBV10-3|TRBJ2-1|TRBD2
CAISLTSGAYNEQFF
TGTGCCATCAGCCTAACTAGCGGGGCATACAATGAGCAGTTCTTC
>NA|TRBV5-1|TRBJ2-5|NA
CASSLAFLQGRETQYF
TGCGCCAGCAGCTTGGCCTTTTTACAGGGAAGAGAGACCCAGTACTTC
>NA|TRBV2|TRBJ2-7|NA
CASQGDGGEQYF
TGTGCCAGTCAGGGGGACGGGGGGGAGCAGTACTTC
>NA|TRBV6-4|TRBJ1-2|NA
CASSPGHTGSYTF
TGTGCCAGCAGTCCGGGACACACCGGTAGCTACACCTTC
>NA|TRBV27|TRBJ1-1|NA
CASSLVAGVRAEAFF
TGTGCCAGCAGTTTAGTGGCGGGGGTTAGAGCCGAAGCTTTCTTT
>few|TRBV10-3|TRBJ1-5|NA
CAISVGDYSNQPQHF
TGTGCCATCAGTGTCGGGGATTATAGCAATCAGCCCCAGCATTTT
>NA|TRBV2|TRBJ1-4|NA
CASSGPNEKLFF
TGTGCCAGCAGTGGACCTAATGAAAAACTGTTTTTT
>NA|TRBV2|TRBJ1-2|NA
CASRAGDGYTF
TGTGCCAGCCGGGCAGGGGATGGCTACACCTTC
>NA|TRBV4-3|TRBJ1-5|NA
CASSQGWGSNQPQHF
TGCGCCAGCAGCCAAGGGTGGGGGAGCAATCAGCCCCAGCATTTT
>few|TRBV5-4|TRBJ2-3|TRBD2
CASSSTSGGDTQYF
TGTGCCAGCAGCTCGACTAGCGGGGGGGATACGCAGTATTTT
>NA|TRBV11-3|TRBJ2-1|TRBD2
CASSLVAGVSVSEQFF
TGTGCCAGCAGCTTAGTAGCGGGAGTATCTGTGTCTGAGCAGTTCTTC
>once|TRBV21-1|TRBJ2-7|NA
CASSKGTDRRSSYEQYF
TGTGCCAGCAGCAAAGGCACCGACAGGAGAAGCTCCTACGAGCAGTACTTC
>NA|TRBV30|TRBJ2-5|NA
CAWSGSFEETQYF
TGTGCCTGGAGTGGCTCCTTTGAGGAGACCCAGTACTTC
>NA|TRBV18|TRBJ1-1|NA
CASSPGRATEAFF
TGTGCCAGCTCACCCGGGAGGGCAACTGAAGCTTTCTTT
>NA|TRBV6-4|TRBJ2-5|TRBD1
CASSAQGGETQYF
TGTGCCAGCAGTGCACAGGGGGGAGAGACCCAGTACTTC
>once|TRBV6-5|TRBJ2-7|NA
CASRHSGEQYF
TGTGCCAGCAGACACAGCGGCGAGCAGTACTTC
>medium-sized|TRBV7-2|TRBJ2-7|TRBD1
CASSNPRDSAYEQYF
TGTGCCAGCAGCAACCCCCGGGACAGCGCATACGAGCAGTACTTC
>NA|TRBV14|TRBJ1-1|TRBD1
CASSQRTTGTGAGAFF
TGTGCCAGCAGCCAACGTACTACCGGGACAGGGGCTGGAGCTTTCTTT
>NA|TRBV18|TRBJ2-5|TRBD2
CASSPLWGGQETQYF
TGTGCCAGCTCACCCCTCTGGGGGGGCCAAGAGACCCAGTACTTC
>NA|TRBV30|TRBJ2-2|TRBD1
CAWTKTGVGTGELFF
TGTGCCTGGACGAAGACAGGGGTTGGGACCGGGGAGCTGTTTTTT
>NA|TRBV7-2|TRBJ1-2|NA
CASSLDGGMGYGYTF
TGTGCCAGCAGCTTAGATGGGGGCATGGGGTATGGCTACACCTTC
>NA|TRBV20-1|TRBJ1-2|NA
CSARPPHTF
TGCAGTGCTAGACCCCCCCACACCTTC
>NA|TRBV5-1|TRBJ2-4|NA
CASSLGLGVVENIQYF
TGCGCCAGCAGCTTGGGACTAGGGGTAGTTGAAAACATTCAGTACTTC
>NA|TRBV27|TRBJ1-6|NA
CASSLTPAVAGSPLHF
TGTGCCAGCAGTTTAACCCCGGCCGTTGCGGGTTCACCCCTCCACTTT
>NA|TRBV5-5|TRBJ1-1|NA
CASSLGATNTEAFF
TGTGCCAGCAGCTTGGGGGCGACCAACACTGAAGCTTTCTTT
>NA|TRBV27|TRBJ1-1|TRBD1
CASRGQEYTEAFF
TGTGCCAGCAGGGGACAGGAGTACACTGAAGCTTTCTTT
>NA|TRBV21-1|TRBJ2-4|NA
CASRVSILQQRKNIQYF
TGTGCCAGCAGGGTAAGTATACTACAGCAAAGAAAAAACATTCAGTACTTC
>NA|TRBV5-1|TRBJ2-7|NA
CASSLGSGVYEQYF
TGCGCCAGCAGCTTGGGTAGCGGAGTCTACGAGCAGTACTTC